What follows is one T cell receptor (beta chain) and its context. This sample is drawn from a study of T cells after yellow fever vaccination. TCRdb ran MiXCR on the 5' RACE reads and lists one entry per CDR3 protein. Altogether hundreds of thousands of distinct CDR3 sequences are present, approximately 16% being singletons, with the ten largest covering about 18%. Between the trimmed V and J ends, which lost 6 bases and 3 bases, there was a span of 14 bases. The germline gives CDR1 LNHDA, CDR2 SQIVND (reference sequence). This CDR3 comprises 14 residues. The clonotype comes from a man between 18 and 35 years old who received the YFV17D yellow fever vaccine. The starting material was PBMCs, obtained 5 days after the first yellow fever vaccination. This rearrangement joins TRBV19 to TRBJ2-5, with D perhaps TRBD2 (6 bases). In DNA, the CDR3 is TGTGCCAGTAGCCCACGGGGCGGGAAAGAGACCCAGTACTTC. This gives the protein CASSPRGGKETQYF. Full variable domain (rest looked up from reference TRBV19 and TRBJ2-5): DGGITQSPKYLFRKEGQNVTLSCEQNLNHDAMYWYRQDPGQGLRLIYYSQIVNDFQKGDIAEGYSVSREKKESFPLTVTSAQKNPTAFYLCASSPRGGKETQYFGPGTRLLVL.